The next 7 T cell receptor beta chains were all read from a single sample in a study of cytomegalovirus exposure and HLA in healthy donors. Both 60 Vbeta primers and 13 Jbeta primers went into the PCR. Sequencing used immunoSEQ multiplex PCR; TCRdb keeps in-frame clones, though not all of them. The table has 120,000 or so clones, roughly four fifths seen once. Sequencing input: PBMCs. All receptors derive from a man aged 35 to 55 in good health and CMV-seronegative.

The chain carries TRBV4-3 and TRBJ1-2; TRBD1 matches 8 bases. CDR1 and CDR2 from the germline V gene are LGHNA and YSLEER. Losses at the gene ends were 8 bases for V and 4 bases for J; bases not matched to a gene: 12. The CDR3 runs 15 residues. The CDR3 reads CASGPTRQGIYGYTF. CDR3 coding DNA: TGCGCCAGCGGCCCAACACGACAGGGGATCTATGGCTACACCTTC.

The chain links TRBV28 to TRBJ2-3, with D perhaps matching TRBD2 (5 bases). The CDR3 consists of 17 residues. The germline gives CDR1 MDHEN, CDR2 SYDVKM. The V end was cut by 5 bases, the J end by 0 bases, with 18 bases between. CDR3 bases: TGTGCCAGCAGTCCTCCCTGGGTGAGGACTAGCACAGATACGCAGTATTTT. This encodes CASSPPWVRTSTDTQYF.

This clone has just one count. The chain has TRBV2 and TRBJ2-7; D may be TRBD1 (6 bases). V lost 8 bases, J lost 7 bases, and 24 bases lay in between. CDR3 length: 15 residues. Germline V lookup: CDR1 SNHLY, CDR2 FYNNEI. The CDR3 sequence is CASGDGRGVGLEQYF. In DNA, the CDR3 is TGTGCCAGCGGGGATGGCAGGGGAGTCGGTTTGGAGCAGTACTTC.

V and J are TRBV29-1 and TRBJ2-1; D unclear. Germline V lookup: CDR1 SQVTM, CDR2 ANQGSEA. The CDR3 sequence is 15 residues long. The V end lost 4 bases, the J end lost 2 bases, and 15 bases lay between the germline ends. CDR3 coding DNA: TGCAGCGTTGCCCCCCGGTCGTCGCCCTACAATGAGCAGTTCTTC. Amino acid sequence: CSVAPRSSPYNEQFF.

The chain carries TRBV30 and TRBJ1-5; unclear D gene. V was trimmed by 0 bases and J by 7 bases, leaving 10 bases between them. The CDR3 is 13 residues long. The germline CDR1 and CDR2 sequences are GTSNPN and SVGIG (reference sequence). The DNA of the CDR3 is TGTGCCTGGAGTGTGGAGCTAACACAGCCCCAGCATTTT. It yields the protein CAWSVELTQPQHF.

The chain recombines TRBV12-5 with TRBJ2-2, with a tentative D call TRBD1 (6 bases). The germline V and J ends were trimmed by 5 bases and 4 bases, with 11 bases remaining between them. The CDR3 spans 14 residues. The germline CDR1 and CDR2 sequences are LGHNT and FRNRAP. The CDR3 sequence: CASGLRDTTGELFF. The CDR3 DNA is TGTGCTAGTGGTCTCAGGGACACCACCGGGGAGCTGTTTTTT.

The chain recombines TRBV4-2 with TRBJ2-6; perhaps TRBD1 as D (6 bases). The germline gives CDR1 LGHNA, CDR2 YNFKEQ. CDR3 size: 17 residues. V was pared by 1 base and J by 0 bases, with 10 bases between. DNA of the CDR3: TGTGCCAGCAGCCAAGCACAGGGTAGCTCTGGGGCCAACGTCCTGACTTTC. Its translation: CASSQAQGSSGANVLTF.